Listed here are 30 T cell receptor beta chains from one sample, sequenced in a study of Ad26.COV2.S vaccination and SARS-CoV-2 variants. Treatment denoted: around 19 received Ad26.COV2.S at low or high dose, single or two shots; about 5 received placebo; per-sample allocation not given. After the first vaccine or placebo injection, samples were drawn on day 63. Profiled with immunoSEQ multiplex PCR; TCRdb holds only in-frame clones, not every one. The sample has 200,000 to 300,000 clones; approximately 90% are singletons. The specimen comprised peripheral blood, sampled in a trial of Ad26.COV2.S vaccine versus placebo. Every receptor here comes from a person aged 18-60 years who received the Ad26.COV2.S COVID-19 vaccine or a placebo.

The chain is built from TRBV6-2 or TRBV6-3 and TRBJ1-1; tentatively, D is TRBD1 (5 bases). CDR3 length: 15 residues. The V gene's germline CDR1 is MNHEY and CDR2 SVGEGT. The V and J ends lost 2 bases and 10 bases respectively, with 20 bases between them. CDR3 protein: CASSYVGGGSQGAFF. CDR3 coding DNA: TGTGCCAGCAGTTACGTGGGGGGGGGTTCCCAAGGAGCTTTCTTT.

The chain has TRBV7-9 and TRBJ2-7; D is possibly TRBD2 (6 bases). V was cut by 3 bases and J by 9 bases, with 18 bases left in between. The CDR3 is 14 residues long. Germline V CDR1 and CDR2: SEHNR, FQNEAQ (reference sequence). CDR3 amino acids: CASSLGQGEGGQYF. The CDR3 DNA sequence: TGTGCCAGCAGCTTGGGGCAGGGCGAGGGAGGGCAGTACTTC.

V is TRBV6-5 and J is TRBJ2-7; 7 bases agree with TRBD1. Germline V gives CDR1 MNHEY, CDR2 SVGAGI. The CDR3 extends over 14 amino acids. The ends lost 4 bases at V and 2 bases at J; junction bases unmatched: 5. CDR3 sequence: CASSFRTGTYEQYF. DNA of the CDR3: TGTGCCAGCAGTTTCAGGACAGGAACCTACGAGCAGTACTTC.

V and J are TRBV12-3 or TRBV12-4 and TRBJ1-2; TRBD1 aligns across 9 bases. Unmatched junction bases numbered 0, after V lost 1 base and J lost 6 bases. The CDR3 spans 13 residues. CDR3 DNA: TGTGCCAGCAGTTTAGGGACAGGGGATGGCTACACCTTC. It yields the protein CASSLGTGDGYTF.

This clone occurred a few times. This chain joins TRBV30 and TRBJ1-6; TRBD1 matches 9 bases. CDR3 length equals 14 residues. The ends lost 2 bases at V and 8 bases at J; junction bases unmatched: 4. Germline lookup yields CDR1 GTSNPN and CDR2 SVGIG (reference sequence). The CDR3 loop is CAWSNRGLDSPLHF. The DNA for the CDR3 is TGTGCCTGGAGTAACAGGGGGCTAGATTCACCCCTCCACTTT. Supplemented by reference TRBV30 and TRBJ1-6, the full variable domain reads SQTIHQWPATLVQPVGSPLSLECTVEGTSNPNLYWYRQAAGRGLQLLFYSVGIGQISSEVPQNLSASRPQDRQFILSSKKLLLSDSGFYLCAWSNRGLDSPLHFGNGTRLTVT.

The CDR3 is CASSGEWGGTEAFF. The CDR3 region has the DNA TGTGCCAGCAGTGGGGAGTGGGGTGGAACTGAAGCTTTCTTT. This chain joins TRBV25-1 and TRBJ1-1; D gene unclear. Between the trimmed V and J ends, which lost 4 bases and 5 bases, there was a span of 14 bases. Germline V gives CDR1 MGHDK, CDR2 SYGVNS. The CDR3 is 14 amino acids.

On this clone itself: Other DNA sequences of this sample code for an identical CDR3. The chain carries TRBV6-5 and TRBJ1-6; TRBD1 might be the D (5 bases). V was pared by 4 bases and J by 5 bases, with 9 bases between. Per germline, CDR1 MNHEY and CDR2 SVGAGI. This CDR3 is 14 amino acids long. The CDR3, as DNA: TGTGCCAGCAGTTCAGGGCGGGATAATTCACCCCTCCACTTT. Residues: CASSSGRDNSPLHF.

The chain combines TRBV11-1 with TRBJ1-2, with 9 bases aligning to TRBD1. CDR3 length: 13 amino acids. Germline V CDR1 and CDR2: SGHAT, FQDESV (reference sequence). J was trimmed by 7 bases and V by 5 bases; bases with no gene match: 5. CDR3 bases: TGTGCCAGCAGCCCTGGGACAGGGTTTGGCTACACCTTC. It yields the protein CASSPGTGFGYTF.

This CDR3 is CASRAGTSTYEQYF. The CDR3 DNA sequence: TGTGCCAGCAGGGCCGGGACTTCGACCTACGAGCAGTACTTC. V usage is TRBV11-2 and J usage is TRBJ2-7; perhaps TRBD2 as D (6 bases). There are 14 residues in the CDR3. The germline V gene has CDR1 SGHAT and CDR2 FQNNGV. V lost 6 bases and J 2 bases, leaving 14 bases between the germline ends.

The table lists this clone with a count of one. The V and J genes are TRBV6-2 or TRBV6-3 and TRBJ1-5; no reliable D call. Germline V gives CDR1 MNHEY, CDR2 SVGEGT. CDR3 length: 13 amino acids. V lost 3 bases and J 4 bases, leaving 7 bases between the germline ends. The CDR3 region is CASSYGTNQPQHF. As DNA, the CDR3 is TGTGCCAGCAGTTATGGAACGAATCAGCCCCAGCATTTT.

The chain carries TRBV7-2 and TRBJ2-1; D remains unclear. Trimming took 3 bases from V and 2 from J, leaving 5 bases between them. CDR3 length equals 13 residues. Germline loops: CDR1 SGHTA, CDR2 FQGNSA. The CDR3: CASSFRPYNEQFF. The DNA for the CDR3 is TGTGCCAGCAGCTTTAGGCCCTACAATGAGCAGTTCTTC.

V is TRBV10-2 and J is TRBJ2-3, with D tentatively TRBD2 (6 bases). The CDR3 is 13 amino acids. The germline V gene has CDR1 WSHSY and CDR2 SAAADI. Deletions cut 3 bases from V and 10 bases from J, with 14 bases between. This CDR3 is CASSETDGGAQYF. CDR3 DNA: TGCGCCAGCAGTGAAACCGACGGCGGGGCGCAGTATTTT.

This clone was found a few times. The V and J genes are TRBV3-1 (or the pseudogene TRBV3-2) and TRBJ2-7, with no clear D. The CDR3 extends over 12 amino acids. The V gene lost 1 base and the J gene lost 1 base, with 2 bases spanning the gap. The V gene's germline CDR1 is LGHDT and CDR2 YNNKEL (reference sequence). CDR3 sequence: CASSQGSYEQYF. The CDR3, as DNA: TGTGCCAGCAGCCAAGGGTCCTACGAGCAGTACTTC.

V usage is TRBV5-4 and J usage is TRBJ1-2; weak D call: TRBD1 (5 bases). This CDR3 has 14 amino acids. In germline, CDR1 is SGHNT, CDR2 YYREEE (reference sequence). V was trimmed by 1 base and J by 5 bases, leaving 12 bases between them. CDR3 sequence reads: CASSLLGENYGYTF. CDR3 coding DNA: TGTGCCAGCAGCTTGTTGGGGGAAAATTATGGCTACACCTTC.

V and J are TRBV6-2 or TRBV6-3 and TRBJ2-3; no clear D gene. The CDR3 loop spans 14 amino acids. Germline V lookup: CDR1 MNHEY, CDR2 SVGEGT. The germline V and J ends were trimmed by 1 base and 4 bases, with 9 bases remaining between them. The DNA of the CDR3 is TGTGCCAGCAGTTACTGGCCGGTGCCAGATACGCAGTATTTT. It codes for CASSYWPVPDTQYF.

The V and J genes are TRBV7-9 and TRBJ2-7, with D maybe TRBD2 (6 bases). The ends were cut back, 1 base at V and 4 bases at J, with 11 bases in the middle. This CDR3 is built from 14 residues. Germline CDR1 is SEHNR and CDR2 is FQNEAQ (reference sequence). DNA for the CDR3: TGTGCCAGCAGCTTAGGGGGACTCCAGTACGAGCAGTACTTC. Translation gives CASSLGGLQYEQYF.

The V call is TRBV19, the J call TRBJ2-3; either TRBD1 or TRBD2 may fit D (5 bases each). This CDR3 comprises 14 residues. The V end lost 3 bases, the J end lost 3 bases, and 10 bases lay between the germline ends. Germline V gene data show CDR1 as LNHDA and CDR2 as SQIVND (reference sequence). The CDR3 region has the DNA TGTGCCAGTAGTATGAGGGGCGGAACAGATACGCAGTATTTT. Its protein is CASSMRGGTDTQYF.

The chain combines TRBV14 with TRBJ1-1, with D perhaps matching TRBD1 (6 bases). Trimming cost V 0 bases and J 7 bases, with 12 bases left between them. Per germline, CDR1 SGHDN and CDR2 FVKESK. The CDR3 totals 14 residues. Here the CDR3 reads CASSQDLLDSEAFF. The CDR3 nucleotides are TGTGCCAGCAGCCAAGATCTTTTGGACAGTGAAGCTTTCTTT.

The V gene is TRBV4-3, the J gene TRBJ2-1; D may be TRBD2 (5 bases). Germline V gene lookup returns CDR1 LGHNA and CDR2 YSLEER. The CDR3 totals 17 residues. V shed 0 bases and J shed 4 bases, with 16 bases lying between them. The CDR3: CASSQDLEGVSYNEQFF. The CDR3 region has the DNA TGCGCCAGCAGCCAAGATTTAGAGGGAGTCTCGTACAATGAGCAGTTCTTC.

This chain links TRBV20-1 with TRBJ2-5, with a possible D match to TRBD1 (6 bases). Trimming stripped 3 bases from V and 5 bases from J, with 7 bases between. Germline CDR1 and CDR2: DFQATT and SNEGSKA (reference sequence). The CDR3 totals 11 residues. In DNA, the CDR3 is TGCAGTGCTAGTGACAGGGAGACCCAGTACTTC. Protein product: CSASDRETQYF.

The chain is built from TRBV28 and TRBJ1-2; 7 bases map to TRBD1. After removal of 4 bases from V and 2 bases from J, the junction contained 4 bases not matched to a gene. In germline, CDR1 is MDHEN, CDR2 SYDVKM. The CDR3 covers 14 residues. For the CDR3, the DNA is TGTGCCAGCAGTTCACAGGACAGGAACTATGGCTACACCTTC. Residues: CASSSQDRNYGYTF.

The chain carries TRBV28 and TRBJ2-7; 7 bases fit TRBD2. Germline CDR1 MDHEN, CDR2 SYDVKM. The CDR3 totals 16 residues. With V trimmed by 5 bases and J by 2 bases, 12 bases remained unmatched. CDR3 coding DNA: TGTGCCAGCAGTACCCCGGGGGAGGGACCGACCTACGAGCAGTACTTC. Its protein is CASSTPGEGPTYEQYF.

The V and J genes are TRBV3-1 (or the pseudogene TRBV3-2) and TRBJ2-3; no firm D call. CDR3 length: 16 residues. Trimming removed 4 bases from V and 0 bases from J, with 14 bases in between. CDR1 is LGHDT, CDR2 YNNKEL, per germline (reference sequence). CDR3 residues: CASSPLTGSSTDTQYF. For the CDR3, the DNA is TGTGCCAGCAGCCCCCTGACTGGCTCTAGCACAGATACGCAGTATTTT.

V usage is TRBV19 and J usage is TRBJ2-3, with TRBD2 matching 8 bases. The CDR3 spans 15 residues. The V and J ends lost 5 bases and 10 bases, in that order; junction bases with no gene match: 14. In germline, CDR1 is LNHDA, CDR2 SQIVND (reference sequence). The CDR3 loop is CASSSRAGVSGAQYF. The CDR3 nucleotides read TGTGCCAGTAGTTCCCGAGCGGGGGTCTCCGGGGCGCAGTATTTT.

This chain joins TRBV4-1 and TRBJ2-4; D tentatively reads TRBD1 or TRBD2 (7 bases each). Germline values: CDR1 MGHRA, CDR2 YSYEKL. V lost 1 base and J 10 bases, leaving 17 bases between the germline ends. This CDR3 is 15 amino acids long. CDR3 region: CASSQVPGGAGIQYF. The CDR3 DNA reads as TGCGCCAGCAGCCAAGTCCCAGGGGGGGCCGGGATTCAGTACTTC.

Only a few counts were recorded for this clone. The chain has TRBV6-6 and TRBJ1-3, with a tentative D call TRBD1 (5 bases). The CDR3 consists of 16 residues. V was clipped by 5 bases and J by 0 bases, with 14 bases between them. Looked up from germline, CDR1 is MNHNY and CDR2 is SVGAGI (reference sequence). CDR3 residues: CASSPGDRDSGNTIYF. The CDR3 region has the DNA TGTGCCAGCAGTCCCGGCGACAGAGACTCTGGAAACACCATATATTTT.

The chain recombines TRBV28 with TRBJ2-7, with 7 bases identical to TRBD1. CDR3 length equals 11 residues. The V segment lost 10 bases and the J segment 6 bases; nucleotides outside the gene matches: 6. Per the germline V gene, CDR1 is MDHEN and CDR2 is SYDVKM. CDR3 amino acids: CATDDRVEQYF. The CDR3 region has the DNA TGTGCCACCGATGACAGGGTCGAGCAGTACTTC.

In DNA form, the CDR3 reads TGTGCCAGCAGCCCGGGCACTGAAGCTTTCTTT. Translated: CASSPGTEAFF. The J gene is TRBJ1-1, the V gene TRBV7-2; D unresolved. Germline CDR1 is SGHTA and CDR2 is FQGNSA. The CDR3 has 11 amino acids. Between the trimmed V and J ends, which lost 5 bases and 4 bases, there was a span of 5 bases.

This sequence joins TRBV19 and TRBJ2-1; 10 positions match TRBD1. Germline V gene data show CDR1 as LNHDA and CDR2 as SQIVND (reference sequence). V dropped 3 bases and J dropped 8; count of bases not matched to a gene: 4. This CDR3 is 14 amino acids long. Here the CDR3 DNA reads TGTGCCAGTAGTATCGGGACAGGGGTAGATGAGCAGTTCTTC. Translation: CASSIGTGVDEQFF.

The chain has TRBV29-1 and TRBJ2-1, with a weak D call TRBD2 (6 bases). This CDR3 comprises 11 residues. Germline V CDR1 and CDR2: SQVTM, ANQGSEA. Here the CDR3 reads CGSGRDGPQFF. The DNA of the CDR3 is TGCGGTAGCGGCAGGGACGGACCTCAGTTCTTC.